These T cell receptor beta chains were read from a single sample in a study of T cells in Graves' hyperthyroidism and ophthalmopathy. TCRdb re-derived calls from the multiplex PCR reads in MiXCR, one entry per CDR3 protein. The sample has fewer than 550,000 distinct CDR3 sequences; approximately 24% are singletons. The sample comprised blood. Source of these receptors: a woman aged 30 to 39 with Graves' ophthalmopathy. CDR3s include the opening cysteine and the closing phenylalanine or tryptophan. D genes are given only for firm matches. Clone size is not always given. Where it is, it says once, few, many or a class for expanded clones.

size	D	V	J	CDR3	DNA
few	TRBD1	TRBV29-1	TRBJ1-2	CSVTGTGGKHGYTF	TGCAGCGTTACCGGCACAGGGGGGAAACATGGCTACACCTTC
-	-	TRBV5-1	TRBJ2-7	CASSLGDSWYEQYF	TGCGCCAGCAGCTTGGGGGATAGCTGGTACGAGCAGTACTTC
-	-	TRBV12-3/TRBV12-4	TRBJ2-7	CASSPQGGDTNCEQYF	TGTGCCAGCAGCCCACAGGGGGGGGACACAAATTGCGAGCAGTACTTC
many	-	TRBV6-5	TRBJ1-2	CASSYEWGRSGGYTF	TGTGCCAGCAGTTACGAGTGGGGGCGGTCGGGCGGCTACACCTTC
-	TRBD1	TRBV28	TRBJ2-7	CASSPRKGQGSEQYF	TGTGCCAGCAGCCCCAGGAAGGGACAGGGGTCCGAGCAGTACTTC
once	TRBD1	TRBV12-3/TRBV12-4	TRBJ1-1	CASTSILGGQGREAFF	TGTGCCAGCACCTCCATCCTAGGGGGACAGGGTCGGGAAGCTTTCTTT
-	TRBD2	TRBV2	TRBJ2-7	CASSEEAGGGYEQYF	TGTGCCAGCAGTGAAGAGGCGGGAGGGGGATACGAGCAGTACTTC
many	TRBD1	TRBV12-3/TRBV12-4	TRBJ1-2	CASSSSTGEGYTF	TGTGCCAGCAGTTCCTCGACAGGGGAAGGCTACACCTTC
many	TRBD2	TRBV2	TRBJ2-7	CASSDGAGEDDEQYF	TGTGCCAGCAGTGACGGGGCGGGGGAGGACGACGAGCAGTACTTC
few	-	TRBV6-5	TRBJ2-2	CASSYEAGANTGELFF	TGTGCCAGCAGTTACGAGGCAGGGGCAAACACCGGGGAGCTGTTTTTT
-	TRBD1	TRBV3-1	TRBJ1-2	CASSQGDSFYGYTF	TGTGCCAGCAGCCAAGGGGACAGCTTCTATGGCTACACCTTC
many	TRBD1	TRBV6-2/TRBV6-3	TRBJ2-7	CASSFMDRMSYEQYF	TGTGCCAGCAGTTTCATGGACAGGATGTCCTACGAGCAGTACTTC
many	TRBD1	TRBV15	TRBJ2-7	CATSRGDRGSYEQYF	TGTGCCACCAGCAGAGGGGACAGGGGATCCTACGAGCAGTACTTC
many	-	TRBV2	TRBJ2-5	CASRGEETQYF	TGTGCCAGCAGGGGGGAAGAGACCCAGTACTTC
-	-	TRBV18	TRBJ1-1	CVSSPPGTEAFF	TGTGTCAGCTCACCACCGGGTACTGAAGCTTTCTTT